This section outlines one T cell receptor beta chain sequence together with its context. Its antigen is not yet known. Within one base of it there is no much larger clone, and no base qualities were kept. Peripheral blood samples were provided by related bone marrow donors on the day of marrow donation. To count as naive, T cells had to be viable CD3+CD4+ or CD3+CD8+ cells with a CCR7+CD45RA+CD45RO-CD95-CD27+CD28+ profile. Peripheral blood and bone marrow mononuclear cells were isolated by Ficoll-Hypaque density centrifugation and were cryopreserved. CD4+ and CD8+ T cells, including naive and memory subsets, were sorted by FACS on a FACSAria II. These data come from a study of T cells after posttransplantation cyclophosphamide (dated by TCRdb to 2015 to 2016). For the study in its entirety: T cell repertoire reconstitution was tracked by TRB sequencing after myeloablative bone marrow transplantation in which posttransplantation cyclophosphamide was used as GVHD prophylaxis. Antigen receptor sequencing covered samples from a few dozen PTCy-treated patients and about 17 of their related bone marrow donors. Up to about 3 additional blood samples from 2 to 5.2 years after transplant were also TRB-sequenced in 3 patients, as was pretransplant blood from 4 patients. Because TRA and TRB clonality correlated tightly in roughly nine samples, the subsequent TCR analyses were limited to TRB only. Blood from all 35 or so PTCy patients with 1-year posttransplant specimens was subjected to TRB sequencing. Public TRB sequences were searched against a database of over 3,000 sequences associated with responses to pathogens, tumor antigens, self-antigens and alloantigens. Overall study results and their limits: Across roughly 49 patients, TRB clonality was highly associated with recipient CMV seropositivity and CMV reactivation, and diversity in PTCy patients was similar to diversity in CNI/methotrexate controls. At 1-2 months, donor-recipient similarity was low but rose over the first year, and the later blood repertoires were often dominated by donor CD8+ memory clones. The TRB repertoires of T cells infiltrating skin or the GI tract showed only limited overlap with the TRB repertoires found in blood.

TRB sequencing used genomic DNA with the immunoSEQ assay at survey resolution or the hsTCRB kit. The published analysis was carried out like this. The immunoSEQ software was used for initial read processing, and the LymphoSeq R package was used for repertoire analyses. For each TRB dataset, clonality was calculated as 1 minus normalized Shannon entropy, and the Gini coefficient was computed as well. Phenotypes of unsorted samples were inferred by mapping TRB sequences from sorted subsets of the recipient or donor onto unsorted samples of the same recipient. This immuneACCESS table, as held by TCRdb, lists in-frame sequences with V and J called but not all clones. Of the missing ones, under half trace to an unresolved V gene in checked studies; the others have no known cause. That table furnishes V, J and clone size, whereas the DNA furnished D and trimming. In all, the sample holds over 20,000 clones, and about 98% of those were seen once. Of the sample, about 0.13% is held by the ten largest clones.

Trimming at the junction amounts to 4 bases on V and 3 bases on J, and the germline ends lie 14 bases apart. The CDR3 goes from the cysteine to the phenylalanine over 14 residues. Of all the DNA, just the CDR3 is kept, 42 bases in frame from base 1. The germline V gene specifies SGHRS as CDR1 and YFSETQ as CDR2. Material for sequencing was naive CD8+ T cells sorted from PBMCs. The rearranged segments are TRBV5-1 and TRBJ2-7; TRBD1 is perhaps the D gene, given 7 matching bases. The source of this sequence is a man aged 35 to 55 in good health, CMV-negative, and a related stem cell transplant donor. The DNA sequence is TGCGCCAGCAGCGACGACAGGGAGGTCTACGAGCAGTACTTC. Its protein product is CASSDDREVYEQYF.